Shown below are 4 T cell receptor beta chains from a single sample sequenced in a study of blood T cell repertoires in COVID-19. Profiled with immunoSEQ multiplex PCR; TCRdb holds only in-frame clones, not every one. The sample consists of some 76,000 clones, approximately 87% of them appearing once. The sample was peripheral blood. These receptors were taken from a man aged 80 or over in a cohort sampled during active COVID-19.

A few counts support this clone. The V gene is TRBV6-5, the J gene TRBJ1-2, with 8 bases that match TRBD1. The germline CDR1 and CDR2 sequences are MNHEY and SVGAGI. V lost 4 bases and J lost 7; bases outside the gene matches: 8. This CDR3 spans 14 amino acids. The CDR3 sequence: CASSSPLGQGGYTF. The CDR3 coding sequence is TGTGCCAGCAGTTCCCCCCTAGGACAGGGTGGCTACACCTTC.

The chain has TRBV21-1 and TRBJ1-6; TRBD1, the table's D call, was not compared with the DNA. TRBV21-1 is labeled a pseudogene. The CDR3 loop spans 18 amino acids. Here the CDR3 reads CASSKATDTYYYNSPLHF. The CDR3 DNA reads TGTGCCAGCAGCAAAGCAACGGACACCTACTACTATAATTCACCCCTCCACTTT.

The chain has TRBV4-2 and TRBJ1-5; 7 bases are shared with TRBD1. Trimming removed 0 bases from V and 4 bases from J; junction bases left unmatched: 9. The germline gives CDR1 LGHNA, CDR2 YNFKEQ. The CDR3 is 17 amino acids. The CDR3 reads CASSQDVGARGNQPQHF. In DNA form, the CDR3 reads TGTGCCAGCAGCCAAGACGTGGGGGCCAGGGGGAATCAGCCCCAGCATTTT.

The V gene is TRBV6-5, the J gene TRBJ2-1; D is undetermined. This CDR3 is built from 15 residues. Germline values: CDR1 MNHEY, CDR2 SVGAGI. Trimming shortened V by 2 bases and J by 1 base, and 9 bases separated the two germline ends. CDR3 bases: TGTGCCAGCAGTTACCTAGAAAGGTCCTACAATGAGCAGTTCTTC. Translating gives CASSYLERSYNEQFF.